These 10 T cell receptor beta chains came from one sample sequenced in a study of cytomegalovirus exposure and HLA in healthy donors. The PCR employed 60 Vbeta primers together with 13 Jbeta primers. Sequenced by immunoSEQ multiplex PCR; TCRdb stores in-frame clones only, minus some. Of 170,000 or so clones listed, over 80% are singletons. Sample: PBMCs. These receptors all stem from a middle-aged man in good health and CMV-seronegative.

The chain uses TRBV19 and TRBJ2-5; D is possibly TRBD2 (5 bases). The length of the CDR3 is 17 residues. The germline V gene has CDR1 LNHDA and CDR2 SQIVND (reference sequence). V lost 3 bases to trimming and J lost 2 bases, with 19 bases between them. Here the CDR3 DNA reads TGTGCCAGTAGTATCAGGCTACCCGTGAGGAGGCAAGAGACCCAGTACTTC. Translating it yields CASSIRLPVRRQETQYF.

This chain connects TRBV11-2 to TRBJ2-7; 9 bases match TRBD2. The trim removed 5 bases at V and 9 bases at J, leaving 11 bases unmatched. Per germline, CDR1 SGHAT and CDR2 FQNNGV. The CDR3 loop spans 14 amino acids. CDR3 nucleotides: TGTGCCAGCAGCCCCGGGACTAGCCCGTTAGGGCAGTACTTC. This codes for CASSPGTSPLGQYF.

J is TRBJ1-1 and V is TRBV28; 9 bases fit TRBD1. With 5 bases clipped from V and 5 bases from J, the junction kept 6 bases outside the gene matches. The CDR3 loop spans 14 amino acids. Per germline, CDR1 MDHEN and CDR2 SYDVKM. CDR3 sequence: CASSPGTGWTEAFF. The CDR3 DNA reads TGTGCCAGCAGTCCCGGGACAGGGTGGACTGAAGCTTTCTTT.

This chain joins TRBV6-6 and TRBJ1-5, with 7 nucleotides matching TRBD1. CDR1 MNHNY and CDR2 SVGAGI come from the germline V gene (reference sequence). The ends lost 3 bases at V and 7 bases at J; junction bases unmatched: 12. CDR3 size: 16 residues. CDR3 protein: CASSYKGQSSVQPQHF. DNA of the CDR3: TGTGCCAGCAGTTATAAGGGACAGTCAAGTGTACAGCCCCAGCATTTT.

The chain carries TRBV7-2 and TRBJ2-7; 14 bases fit TRBD2. There are 15 residues in the CDR3. Germline assignment: CDR1 SGHTA and CDR2 FQGNSA. The V and J ends lost 6 bases and 3 bases, in that order; junction bases with no gene match: 4. The CDR3 nucleotides are TGTGCCAGCAGAAGGGGGACTAGCGGGAGCTACGAGCAGTACTTC. It yields the protein CASRRGTSGSYEQYF.

The chain is built from TRBV28 and TRBJ1-1; D not certain. CDR1 and CDR2 from the germline V gene are MDHEN and SYDVKM. CDR3 length: 15 amino acids. The V gene lost 6 bases and the J gene lost 2 bases, with 16 bases spanning the gap. The CDR3 DNA is TGTGCCAGCAGCCAGGCCGCCCTCTTTAACACTGAAGCTTTCTTT. Translation gives CASSQAALFNTEAFF.

The gene calls are TRBV4-2 and TRBJ2-7; D call uncertain. V was cut by 2 bases and J by 3 bases, with 17 bases left in between. The length of the CDR3 is 16 residues. The germline V gene encodes CDR1 LGHNA and CDR2 YNFKEQ. The CDR3 nucleotides read TGTGCCAGCAGCCAACCGCGCGGCGCGATTAACTACGAGCAGTACTTC. Translating gives CASSQPRGAINYEQYF.

The chain combines TRBV9 with TRBJ2-6; TRBD1 matches 8 bases. Germline assignment: CDR1 SGDLS and CDR2 YYNGEE. The junction had 11 bases not matched to a gene; V was cut back by 4 bases and J by 2 bases. The CDR3 is 18 amino acids. This chain's CDR3 is CASSTRTGRTPGANVLTF. CDR3 DNA sequence: TGTGCCAGCAGCACCCGGACAGGGAGGACTCCTGGGGCCAACGTCCTGACTTTC.

The V call is TRBV4-2, the J call TRBJ2-1; 7 nucleotides agree with TRBD2. The germline V gene encodes CDR1 LGHNA and CDR2 YNFKEQ. Losses at the gene ends were 0 bases for V and 7 bases for J; bases not matched to a gene: 9. The CDR3 loop spans 16 amino acids. CDR3 amino acids: CASSQDPGGRRNEQFF. CDR3 sequence (DNA): TGTGCCAGCAGCCAAGATCCGGGCGGGAGAAGGAATGAGCAGTTCTTC.

The rearrangement uses TRBV18 and TRBJ2-7; TRBD1 matches at 8 bases. Germline V CDR1 and CDR2: KGHSH, LQKENI. The V and J ends lost 6 bases and 5 bases, in that order; junction bases with no gene match: 6. The CDR3 loop spans 13 amino acids. CDR3 in amino acids: CASSRGQGDEQYF. Written as DNA, the CDR3 is TGTGCCAGCTCCCGAGGACAGGGCGACGAGCAGTACTTC.